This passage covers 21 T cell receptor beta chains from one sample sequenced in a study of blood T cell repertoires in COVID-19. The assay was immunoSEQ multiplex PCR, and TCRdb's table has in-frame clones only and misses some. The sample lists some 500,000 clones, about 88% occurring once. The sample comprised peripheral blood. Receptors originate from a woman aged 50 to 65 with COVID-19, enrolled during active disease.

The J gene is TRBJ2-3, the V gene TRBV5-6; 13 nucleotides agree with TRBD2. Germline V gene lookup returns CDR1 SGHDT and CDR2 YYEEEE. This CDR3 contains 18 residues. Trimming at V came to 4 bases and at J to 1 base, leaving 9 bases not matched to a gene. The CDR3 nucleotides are TGTGCCAGCAGCGCGGGACTAGCGGGGTTTGGTGGCACAGATACGCAGTATTTT. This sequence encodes CASSAGLAGFGGTDTQYF.

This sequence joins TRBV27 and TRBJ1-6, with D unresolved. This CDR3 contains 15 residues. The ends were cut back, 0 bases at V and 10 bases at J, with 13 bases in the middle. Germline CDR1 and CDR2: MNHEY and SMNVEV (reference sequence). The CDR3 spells CASSLSGGMGSPLHF. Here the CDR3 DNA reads TGTGCCAGCAGTTTATCGGGAGGGATGGGATCACCCCTCCACTTT.

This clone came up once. CDR3 in amino acids: CASLGQGASNTGELFF. The CDR3 bases are TGTGCCAGCTTGGGACAGGGGGCCTCCAACACCGGGGAGCTGTTTTTT. The genes are TRBV28 and TRBJ2-2, with TRBD1 identical over 12 bases. V dropped 8 bases and J dropped 2; count of bases not matched to a gene: 6. Germline V gene sequence: CDR1 MDHEN, CDR2 SYDVKM. The CDR3 totals 16 residues.

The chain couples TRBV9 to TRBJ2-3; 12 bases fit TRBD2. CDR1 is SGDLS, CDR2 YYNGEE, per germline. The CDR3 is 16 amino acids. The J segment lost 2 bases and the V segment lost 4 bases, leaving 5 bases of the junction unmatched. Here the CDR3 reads CASSPRLAGDTDTQYF. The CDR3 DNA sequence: TGTGCCAGCAGCCCCCGACTAGCGGGGGACACAGATACGCAGTATTTT.

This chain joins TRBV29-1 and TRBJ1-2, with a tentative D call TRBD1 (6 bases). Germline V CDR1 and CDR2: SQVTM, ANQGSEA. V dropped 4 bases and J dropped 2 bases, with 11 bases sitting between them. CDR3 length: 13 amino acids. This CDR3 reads CSVGAGANYGYTF. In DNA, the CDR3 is TGCAGCGTTGGGGCAGGGGCAAACTATGGCTACACCTTC.

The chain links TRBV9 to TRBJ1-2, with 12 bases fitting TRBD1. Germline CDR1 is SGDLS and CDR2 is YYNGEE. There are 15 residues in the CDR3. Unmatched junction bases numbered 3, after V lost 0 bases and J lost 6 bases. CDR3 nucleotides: TGTGCCAGCAGCGTAGCCTGGGACAGGGGGCATGGCTACACCTTC. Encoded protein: CASSVAWDRGHGYTF.

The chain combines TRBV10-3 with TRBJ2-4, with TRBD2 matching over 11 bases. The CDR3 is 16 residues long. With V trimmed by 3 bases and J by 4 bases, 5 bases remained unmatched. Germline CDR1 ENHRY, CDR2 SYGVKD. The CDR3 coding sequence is TGTGCCATCAGTGAATTAGCTAGCGGGGGGAAAAACATTCAGTACTTC. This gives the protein CAISELASGGKNIQYF.

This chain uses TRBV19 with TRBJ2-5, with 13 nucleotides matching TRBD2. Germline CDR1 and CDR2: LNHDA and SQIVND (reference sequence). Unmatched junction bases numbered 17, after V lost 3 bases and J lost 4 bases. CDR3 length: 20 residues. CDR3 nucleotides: TGTGCCAGTAGTATTAGAGTATTCTTCACTAGCGGGGGGGCTGGAGAGACCCAGTACTTC. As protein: CASSIRVFFTSGGAGETQYF.

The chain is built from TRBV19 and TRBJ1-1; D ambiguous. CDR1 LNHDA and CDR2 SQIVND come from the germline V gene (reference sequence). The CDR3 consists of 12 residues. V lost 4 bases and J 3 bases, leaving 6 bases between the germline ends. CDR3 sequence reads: CASSNAYTEAFF. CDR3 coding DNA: TGTGCCAGTAGTAACGCGTACACTGAAGCTTTCTTT.

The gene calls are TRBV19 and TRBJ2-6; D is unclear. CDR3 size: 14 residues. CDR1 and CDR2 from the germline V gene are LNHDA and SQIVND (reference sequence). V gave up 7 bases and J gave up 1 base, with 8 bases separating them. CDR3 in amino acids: CASMVESGANVLTF. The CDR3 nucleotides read TGTGCCAGTATGGTGGAGTCTGGGGCCAACGTCCTGACTTTC. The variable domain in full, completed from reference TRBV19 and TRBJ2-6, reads DGGITQSPKYLFRKEGQNVTLSCEQNLNHDAMYWYRQDPGQGLRLIYYSQIVNDFQKGDIAEGYSVSREKKESFPLTVTSAQKNPTAFYLCASMVESGANVLTFGAGSRLTVL.

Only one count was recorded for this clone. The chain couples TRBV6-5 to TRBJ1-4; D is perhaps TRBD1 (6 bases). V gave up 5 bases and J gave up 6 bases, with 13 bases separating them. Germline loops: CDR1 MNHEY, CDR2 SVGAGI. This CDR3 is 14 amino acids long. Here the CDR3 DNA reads TGTGCCAGCAGTCCGATAAACAGGGATGAAAAACTGTTTTTT. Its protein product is CASSPINRDEKLFF.

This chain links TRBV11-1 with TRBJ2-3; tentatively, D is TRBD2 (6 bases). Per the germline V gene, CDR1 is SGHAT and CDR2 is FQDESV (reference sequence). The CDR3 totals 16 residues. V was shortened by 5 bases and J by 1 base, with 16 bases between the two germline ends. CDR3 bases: TGTGCCAGCAGCCCAAACGCGGGAAGCCGCACAGATACGCAGTATTTT. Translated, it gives CASSPNAGSRTDTQYF.

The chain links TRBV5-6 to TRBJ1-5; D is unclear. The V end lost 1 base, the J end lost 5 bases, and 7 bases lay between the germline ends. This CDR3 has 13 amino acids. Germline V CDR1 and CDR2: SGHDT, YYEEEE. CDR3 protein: CASSLSLYQPQHF. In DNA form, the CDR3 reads TGTGCCAGCAGCTTGTCTCTCTATCAGCCCCAGCATTTT.

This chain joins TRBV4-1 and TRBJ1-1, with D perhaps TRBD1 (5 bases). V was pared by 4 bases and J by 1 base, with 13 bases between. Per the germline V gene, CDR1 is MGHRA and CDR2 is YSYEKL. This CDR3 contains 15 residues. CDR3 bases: TGCGCCAGCAGCCCCAGTATGACAGAGAACACTGAAGCTTTCTTT. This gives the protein CASSPSMTENTEAFF.

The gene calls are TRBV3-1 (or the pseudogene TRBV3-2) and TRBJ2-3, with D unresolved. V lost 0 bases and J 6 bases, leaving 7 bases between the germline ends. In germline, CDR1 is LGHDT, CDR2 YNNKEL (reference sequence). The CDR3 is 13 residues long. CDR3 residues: CASSQESRDTQYF. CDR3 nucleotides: TGTGCCAGCAGCCAAGAATCGCGCGATACGCAGTATTTT.

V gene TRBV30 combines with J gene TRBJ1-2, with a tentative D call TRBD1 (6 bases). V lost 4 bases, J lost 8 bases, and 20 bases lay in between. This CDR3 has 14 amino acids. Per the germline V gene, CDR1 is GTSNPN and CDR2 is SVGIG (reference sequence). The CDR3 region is CAWTRNTGFLGYTF. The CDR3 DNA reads TGTGCCTGGACCAGAAATACAGGGTTTTTGGGCTACACCTTC. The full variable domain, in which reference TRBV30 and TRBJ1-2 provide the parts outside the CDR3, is SQTIHQWPATLVQPVGSPLSLECTVEGTSNPNLYWYRQAAGRGLQLLFYSVGIGQISSEVPQNLSASRPQDRQFILSSKKLLLSDSGFYLCAWTRNTGFLGYTFGSGTRLTVV.

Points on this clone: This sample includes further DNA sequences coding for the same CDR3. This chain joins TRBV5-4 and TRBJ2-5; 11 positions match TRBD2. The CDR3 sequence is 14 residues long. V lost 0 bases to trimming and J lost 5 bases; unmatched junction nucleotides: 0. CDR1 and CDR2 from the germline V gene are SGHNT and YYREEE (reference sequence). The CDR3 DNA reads TGTGCCAGCAGCTTGGCTAGCGGGGGGGAGACCCAGTACTTC. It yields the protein CASSLASGGETQYF.

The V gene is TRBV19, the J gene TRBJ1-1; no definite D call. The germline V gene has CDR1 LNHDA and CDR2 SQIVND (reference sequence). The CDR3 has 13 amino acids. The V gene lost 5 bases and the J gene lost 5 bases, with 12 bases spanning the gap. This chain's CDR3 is CASSSGTYTEAFF. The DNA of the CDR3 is TGTGCCAGTAGTTCTGGTACTTATACTGAAGCTTTCTTT.

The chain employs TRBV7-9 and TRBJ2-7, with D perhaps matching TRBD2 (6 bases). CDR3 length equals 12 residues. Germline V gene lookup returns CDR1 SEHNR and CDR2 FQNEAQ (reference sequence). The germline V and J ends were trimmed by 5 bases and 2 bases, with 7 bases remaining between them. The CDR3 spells CASSGEAYEQYF. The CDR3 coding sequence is TGTGCCAGCAGCGGGGAGGCCTACGAGCAGTACTTC.

This CDR3 reads CASSLPSGREQYF. In nucleotides, the CDR3 is TGTGCCAGCAGTTTACCCTCGGGTCGGGAGCAGTACTTC. The chain combines TRBV12-3 or TRBV12-4 with TRBJ2-7; D is unclear. The CDR3 contains 13 residues. V lost 2 bases and J 7 bases, leaving 12 bases between the germline ends.

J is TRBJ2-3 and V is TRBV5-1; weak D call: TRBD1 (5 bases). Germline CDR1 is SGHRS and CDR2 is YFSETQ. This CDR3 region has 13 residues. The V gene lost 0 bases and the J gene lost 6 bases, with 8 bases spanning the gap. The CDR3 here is CASSLEGWDTQYF. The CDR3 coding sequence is TGCGCCAGCAGCTTGGAGGGGTGGGATACGCAGTATTTT.